This record covers a single T cell receptor beta chain. Its antigen is not identified. J was trimmed by 0 bases and V by 5 bases; bases with no gene match: 9. There are 17 residues in the CDR3. CDR1 and CDR2 (germline): SEHNR, FQNEAQ (reference sequence). The data are from a study of CD8 T cells in Susac syndrome. Overall study findings and caveats: Acknowledgment was made by the study that its TCR sequencing and HLA analysis involved a relatively small number of individuals.

Random hexamers were used to reverse transcribe roughly 0.5 to 1 ug of RNA. Amplification of TCR beta CDR3 spanned 54 Vbeta and 13 Jbeta via immunoSEQ multiplex PCR. TCRdb passed the immunoSEQ multiplex PCR reads through MiXCR, listing each CDR3 protein once. The data hold 90,000 or so distinct CDR3 sequences, with over 80% observed a single time. While serving as controls, healthy donors were matched for age and sex. What was sequenced was CD8+ T cells from PBMCs. This receptor was identified in a human donor in good health. V gene TRBV7-9 combines with J gene TRBJ2-2; 7 nucleotides align to TRBD1. The CDR3 nucleotides read TGTGCCAGCAGCCTTCCATTCGGGACAGCGAACACCGGGGAGCTGTTTTTT. Its protein is CASSLPFGTANTGELFF.